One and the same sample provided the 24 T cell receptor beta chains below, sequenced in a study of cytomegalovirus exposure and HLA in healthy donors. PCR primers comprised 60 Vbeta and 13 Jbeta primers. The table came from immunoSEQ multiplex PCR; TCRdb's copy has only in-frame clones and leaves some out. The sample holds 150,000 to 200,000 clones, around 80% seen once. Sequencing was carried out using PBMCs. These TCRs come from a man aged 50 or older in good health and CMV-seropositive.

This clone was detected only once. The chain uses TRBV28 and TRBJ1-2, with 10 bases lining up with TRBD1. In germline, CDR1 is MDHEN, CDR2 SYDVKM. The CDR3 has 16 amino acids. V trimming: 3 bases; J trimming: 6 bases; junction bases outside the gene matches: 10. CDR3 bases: TGTGCCAGCAGTTTGGTCGGGGACAGGGGATTACATGGCTACACCTTC. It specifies CASSLVGDRGLHGYTF.

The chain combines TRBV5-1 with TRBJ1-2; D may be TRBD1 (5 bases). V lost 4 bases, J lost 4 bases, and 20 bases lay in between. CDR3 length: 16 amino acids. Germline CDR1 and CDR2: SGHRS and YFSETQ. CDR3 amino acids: CASSIETLGGVYGYTF. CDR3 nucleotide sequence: TGCGCCAGCAGCATCGAAACCCTTGGGGGGGTCTATGGCTACACCTTC.

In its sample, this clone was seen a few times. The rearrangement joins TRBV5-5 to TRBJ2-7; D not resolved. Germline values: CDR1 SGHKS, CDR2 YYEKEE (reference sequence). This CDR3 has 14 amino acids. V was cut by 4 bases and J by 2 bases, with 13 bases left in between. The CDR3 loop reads CASSPRGGPYEQYF. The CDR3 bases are TGTGCCAGCAGCCCGAGAGGTGGCCCCTACGAGCAGTACTTC.

The CDR3 sequence: CASSHVSGSKTEAFF. DNA of the CDR3: TGCGCCAGCAGCCACGTGTCGGGGAGTAAGACTGAAGCTTTCTTT. V gene TRBV4-1 combines with J gene TRBJ1-1, with D uncertain. Germline CDR1 MGHRA, CDR2 YSYEKL. CDR3 length: 15 residues. The V gene lost 3 bases and the J gene lost 5 bases, with 16 bases spanning the gap.

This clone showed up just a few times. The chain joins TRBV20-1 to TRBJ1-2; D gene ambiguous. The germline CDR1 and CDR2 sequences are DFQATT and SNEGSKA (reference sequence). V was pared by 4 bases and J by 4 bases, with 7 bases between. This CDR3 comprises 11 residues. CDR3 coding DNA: TGCAGTGCTAAGGGAGCCTATGGCTACACCTTC. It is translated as CSAKGAYGYTF.

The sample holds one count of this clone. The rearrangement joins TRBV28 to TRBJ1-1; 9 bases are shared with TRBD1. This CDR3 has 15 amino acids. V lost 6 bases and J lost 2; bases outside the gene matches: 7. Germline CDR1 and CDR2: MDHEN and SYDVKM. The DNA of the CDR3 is TGTGCCAGCAGCGGCCACAGGGGGCTAAACACTGAAGCTTTCTTT. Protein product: CASSGHRGLNTEAFF.

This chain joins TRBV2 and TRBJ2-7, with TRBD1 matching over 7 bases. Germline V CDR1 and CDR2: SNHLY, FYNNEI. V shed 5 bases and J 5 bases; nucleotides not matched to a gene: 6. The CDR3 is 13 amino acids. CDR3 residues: CASSPDRNHEQYF. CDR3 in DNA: TGTGCCAGCAGTCCGGACAGGAACCACGAGCAGTACTTC.

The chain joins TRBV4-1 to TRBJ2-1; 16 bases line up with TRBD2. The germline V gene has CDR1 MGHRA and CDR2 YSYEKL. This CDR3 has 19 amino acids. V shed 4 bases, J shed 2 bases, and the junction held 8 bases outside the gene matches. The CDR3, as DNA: TGCGCCAGCAGCCCCCAGGGACTAGCGGGAGGGTTCGCCTACAATGAGCAGTTCTTC. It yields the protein CASSPQGLAGGFAYNEQFF.

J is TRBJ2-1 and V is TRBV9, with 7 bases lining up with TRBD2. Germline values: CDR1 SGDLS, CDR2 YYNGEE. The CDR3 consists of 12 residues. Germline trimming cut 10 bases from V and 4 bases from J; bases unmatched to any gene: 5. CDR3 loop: CASGRGYNEQFF. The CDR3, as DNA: TGTGCCTCAGGGAGGGGTTACAATGAGCAGTTCTTC.

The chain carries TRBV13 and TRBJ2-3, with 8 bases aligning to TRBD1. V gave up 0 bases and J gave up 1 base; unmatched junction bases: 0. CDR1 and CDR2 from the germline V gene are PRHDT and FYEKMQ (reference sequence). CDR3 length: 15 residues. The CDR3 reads CASSLGTGGTDTQYF. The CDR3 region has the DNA TGTGCCAGCAGCTTAGGGACAGGGGGCACAGATACGCAGTATTTT.

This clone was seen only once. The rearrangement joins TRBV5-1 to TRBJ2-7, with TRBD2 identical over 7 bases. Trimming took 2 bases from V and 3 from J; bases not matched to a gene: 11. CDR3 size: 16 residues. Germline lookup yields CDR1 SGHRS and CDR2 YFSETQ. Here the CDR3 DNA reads TGCGCCAGCAGCTTAAGTGGCGGGGGATCTATCTACGAGCAGTACTTC. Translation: CASSLSGGGSIYEQYF.

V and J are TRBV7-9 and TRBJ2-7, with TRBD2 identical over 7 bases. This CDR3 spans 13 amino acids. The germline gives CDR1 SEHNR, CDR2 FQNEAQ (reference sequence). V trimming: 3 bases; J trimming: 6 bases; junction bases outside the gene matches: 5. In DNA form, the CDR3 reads TGTGCCAGCAGCTTGGGCGGGAGTCCCGAGCAGTACGTC. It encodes CASSLGGSPEQYV.

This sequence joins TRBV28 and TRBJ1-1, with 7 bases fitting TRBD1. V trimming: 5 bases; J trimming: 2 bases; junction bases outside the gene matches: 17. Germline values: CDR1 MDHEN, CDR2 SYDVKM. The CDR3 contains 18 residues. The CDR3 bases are TGTGCCAGCAGTCCATTTTTCAGGCGGGACAGCTTAAACACTGAAGCTTTCTTT. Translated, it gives CASSPFFRRDSLNTEAFF.

The DNA for the CDR3 is TGTGCCAGCAGTCTAGGACAAAGCTATGGCTACACCTTC. This codes for CASSLGQSYGYTF. The V and J genes are TRBV7-9 and TRBJ1-2, with D possibly matching TRBD1 (5 bases). This CDR3 comprises 13 residues. The germline V and J ends were trimmed by 6 bases and 4 bases, with 12 bases remaining between them. Germline V lookup: CDR1 SEHNR, CDR2 FQNEAQ (reference sequence).

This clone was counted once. The CDR3 DNA sequence: TGTGCCAGTAGGGGCAGCCAAGAGACCCAGTACTTC. Amino acid sequence: CASRGSQETQYF. The chain employs TRBV19 and TRBJ2-5, with D unclear. Germline V gene sequence: CDR1 LNHDA, CDR2 SQIVND (reference sequence). The CDR3 has 12 residues. Between the trimmed V and J ends, which lost 6 bases and 1 base, there was a span of 6 bases. Together with reference TRBV19 and TRBJ2-5, the CDR3 gives the full variable domain: DGGITQSPKYLFRKEGQNVTLSCEQNLNHDAMYWYRQDPGQGLRLIYYSQIVNDFQKGDIAEGYSVSREKKESFPLTVTSAQKNPTAFYLCASRGSQETQYFGPGTRLLVL.

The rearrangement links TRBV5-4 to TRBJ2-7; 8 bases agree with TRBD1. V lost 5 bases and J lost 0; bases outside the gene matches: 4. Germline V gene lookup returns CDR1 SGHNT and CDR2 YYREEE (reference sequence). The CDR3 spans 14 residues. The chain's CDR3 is CASSPGGRSYEQYV. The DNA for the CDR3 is TGTGCCAGCAGTCCAGGGGGCCGCTCCTACGAGCAGTACGTC.

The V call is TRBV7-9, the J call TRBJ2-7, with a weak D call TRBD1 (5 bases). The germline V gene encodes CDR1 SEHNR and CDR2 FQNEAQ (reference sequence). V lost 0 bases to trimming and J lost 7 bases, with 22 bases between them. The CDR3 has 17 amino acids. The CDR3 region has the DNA TGTGCCAGCAGCTTAGCGGGGCGGCCTAGGTCGTTGGGAGAGCAGTACTTC. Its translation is CASSLAGRPRSLGEQYF.

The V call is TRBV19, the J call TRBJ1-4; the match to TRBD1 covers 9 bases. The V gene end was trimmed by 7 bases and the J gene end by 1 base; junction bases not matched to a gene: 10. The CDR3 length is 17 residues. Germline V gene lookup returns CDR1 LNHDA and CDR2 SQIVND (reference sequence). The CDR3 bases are TGTGCCAGTAAACAGGGGGCGCGAATTTTAACTAATGAAAAACTGTTTTTT. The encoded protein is CASKQGARILTNEKLFF.

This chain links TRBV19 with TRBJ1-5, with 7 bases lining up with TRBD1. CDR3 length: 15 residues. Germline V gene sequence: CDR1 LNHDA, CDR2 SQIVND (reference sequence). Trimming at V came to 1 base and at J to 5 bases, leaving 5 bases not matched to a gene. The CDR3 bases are TGTGCCAGTAGTATAGTCAGGGACAGCTATCAGCCCCAGCATTTT. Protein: CASSIVRDSYQPQHF.

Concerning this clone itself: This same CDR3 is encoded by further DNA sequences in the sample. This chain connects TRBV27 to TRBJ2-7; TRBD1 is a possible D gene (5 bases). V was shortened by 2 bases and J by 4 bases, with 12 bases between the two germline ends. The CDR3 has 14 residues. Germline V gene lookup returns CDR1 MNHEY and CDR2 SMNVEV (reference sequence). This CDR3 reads CASSLRAGSYEQYV. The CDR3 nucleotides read TGTGCCAGCAGTTTACGGGCAGGGTCTTACGAGCAGTACGTC.

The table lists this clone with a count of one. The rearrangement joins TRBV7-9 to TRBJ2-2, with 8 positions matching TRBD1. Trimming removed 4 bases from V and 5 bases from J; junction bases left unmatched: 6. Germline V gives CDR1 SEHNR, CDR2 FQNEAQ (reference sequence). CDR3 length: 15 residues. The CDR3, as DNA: TGTGCCAGCAGCTCAGTTACAGGGGGTACCGGGGAGCTGTTTTTT. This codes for CASSSVTGGTGELFF. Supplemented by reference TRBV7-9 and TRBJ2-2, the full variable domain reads DTGVSQNPRHKITKRGQNVTFRCDPISEHNRLYWYRQTLGQGPEFLTYFQNEAQLEKSRLLSDRFSAERPKGSFSTLEIQRTEQGDSAMYLCASSSVTGGTGELFFGEGSRLTVL.

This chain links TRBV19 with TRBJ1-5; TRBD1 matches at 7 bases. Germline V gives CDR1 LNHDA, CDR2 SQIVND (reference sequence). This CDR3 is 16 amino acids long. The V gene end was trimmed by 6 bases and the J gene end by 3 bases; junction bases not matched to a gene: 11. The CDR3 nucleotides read TGTGCCAGTAGACACCAAGGGGACAGTAACAATCAGCCCCAGCATTTT. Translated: CASRHQGDSNNQPQHF.

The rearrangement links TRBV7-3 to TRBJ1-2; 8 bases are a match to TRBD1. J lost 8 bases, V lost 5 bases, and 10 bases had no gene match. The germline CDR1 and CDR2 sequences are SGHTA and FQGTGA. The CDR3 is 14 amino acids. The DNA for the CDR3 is TGTGCCAGCAGCCAAGGGACAGGCATTGGAGGCTACACCTTC. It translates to CASSQGTGIGGYTF.

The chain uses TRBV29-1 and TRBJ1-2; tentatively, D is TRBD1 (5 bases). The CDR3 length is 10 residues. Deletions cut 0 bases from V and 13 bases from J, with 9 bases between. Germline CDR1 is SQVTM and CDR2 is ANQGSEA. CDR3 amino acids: CSVEELTGTF. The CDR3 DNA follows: TGCAGCGTTGAAGAGCTTACAGGCACCTTC.